One sample yielded the 27 T cell receptor beta chains listed below, sequenced in a study of identifying expanded T cells in peripheral blood. Data came from immunoSEQ multiplex PCR; TCRdb stores just in-frame clones and leaves some out. The data contain 90,000 to 100,000 clones, roughly 87% of them singletons. Sequencing was done on a sample of blood. These receptors came from a person between 18 and 75 years old in good health.

The gene calls are TRBV9 and TRBJ1-3; D remains ambiguous. V lost 4 bases and J lost 2, with 4 bases in between. Germline CDR1 reads SGDLS; CDR2 reads YYNGEE. The CDR3 has 12 amino acids. The CDR3 here is CASSPTGNTIYF. CDR3 coding DNA: TGTGCCAGCAGCCCGACTGGAAACACCATATATTTT.

The chain links TRBV7-9 to TRBJ1-1, with D hard to call. The CDR3 contains 15 residues. V dropped 4 bases and J dropped 2 bases, with 14 bases sitting between them. Germline V lookup: CDR1 SEHNR, CDR2 FQNEAQ (reference sequence). This chain's CDR3 is CASSYNKGSNTEAFF. CDR3 nucleotides: TGTGCCAGCAGCTATAATAAAGGCAGTAACACTGAAGCTTTCTTT. Filled out from reference TRBV7-9 and TRBJ1-1, the complete variable domain reads DTGVSQNPRHKITKRGQNVTFRCDPISEHNRLYWYRQTLGQGPEFLTYFQNEAQLEKSRLLSDRFSAERPKGSFSTLEIQRTEQGDSAMYLCASSYNKGSNTEAFFGQGTRLTVV.

Concerning this clone: At the DNA level, this CDR3 is encoded by other sequences in the same sample as well. The chain joins TRBV19 to TRBJ2-7, with D hard to call. The CDR3 consists of 11 residues. The V gene's germline CDR1 is LNHDA and CDR2 SQIVND (reference sequence). With 1 base removed from V and 4 bases from J, the gap between germline ends came to 2 bases. In DNA, the CDR3 is TGTGCCAGTAGTATAGGGTACGAGCAGTACTTC. It specifies CASSIGYEQYF.

A note on this clone: Within the sample, other DNA sequences also encode this same CDR3. J is TRBJ2-3 and V is TRBV9, with D hard to call. V was trimmed by 2 bases and J by 6 bases, leaving 10 bases between them. This CDR3 contains 13 residues. CDR1 and CDR2 from the germline V gene are SGDLS and YYNGEE. CDR3 sequence: CASSVVGSDTQYF. For the CDR3, the DNA is TGTGCCAGCAGCGTCGTAGGGTCGGATACGCAGTATTTT.

The chain is built from TRBV7-9 and TRBJ1-6, with D possibly TRBD1 on 5 matching bases. V was trimmed by 4 bases and J by 10 bases, leaving 14 bases between them. The germline gives CDR1 SEHNR, CDR2 FQNEAQ (reference sequence). The CDR3 runs 14 residues. The CDR3 here is CASSSGRGISPLHF. CDR3 bases: TGTGCCAGCAGCTCCGGGAGGGGAATATCACCCCTCCACTTT. The entire variable domain, with the rest obtained from reference TRBV7-9 and TRBJ1-6, is as follows: DTGVSQNPRHKITKRGQNVTFRCDPISEHNRLYWYRQTLGQGPEFLTYFQNEAQLEKSRLLSDRFSAERPKGSFSTLEIQRTEQGDSAMYLCASSSGRGISPLHFGNGTRLTVT.

The chain combines TRBV27 with TRBJ2-1, with 9 bases identical to TRBD2. The CDR3 length is 17 residues. Trimming removed 5 bases from V and 5 bases from J; junction bases left unmatched: 13. The germline V gene has CDR1 MNHEY and CDR2 SMNVEV (reference sequence). The CDR3, as DNA: TGTGCCAGCAGTCCGTACGGGACTAGCCGATCCAACAATGAGCAGTTCTTC. Translated, it gives CASSPYGTSRSNNEQFF.

This rearrangement joins TRBV19 to TRBJ1-1; perhaps TRBD1 as D (6 bases). V lost 3 bases and J lost 6, with 14 bases in between. Germline CDR1 is LNHDA and CDR2 is SQIVND (reference sequence). This CDR3 has 14 residues. CDR3 nucleotide sequence: TGTGCCAGTAGTATCCATGAACAGGGTGCTGAAGCTTTCTTT. Amino acids: CASSIHEQGAEAFF.

The chain combines TRBV6-5 with TRBJ2-3; D unresolved. The V and J ends lost 2 bases and 6 bases respectively, with 9 bases between them. Germline V lookup: CDR1 MNHEY, CDR2 SVGAGI. This CDR3 comprises 13 residues. The chain's CDR3 is CASSYRMADTQYF. Here the CDR3 DNA reads TGTGCCAGCAGTTACCGCATGGCGGATACGCAGTATTTT.

This chain links TRBV30 with TRBJ1-5, with 10 bases fitting TRBD1. The CDR3 runs 15 residues. Germline assignment: CDR1 GTSNPN and CDR2 SVGIG (reference sequence). V trimming: 1 base; J trimming: 3 bases; junction bases outside the gene matches: 3. DNA for the CDR3: TGTGCCTGGAGTGCGGGGACAGGGGACAATCAGCCCCAGCATTTT. The encoded protein is CAWSAGTGDNQPQHF.

The DNA for the CDR3 is TGTGCCAGCAGCAAGGAGACCGGGACAGGGATCCACGAGCAGTACTTC. It translates to CASSKETGTGIHEQYF. The chain uses TRBV21-1 and TRBJ2-7; the table calls TRBD1, which could not be checked here. TRBV21-1 is termed a pseudogene. The CDR3 contains 16 residues.

The sample holds a few counts of this clone. The chain carries TRBV30 and TRBJ2-5; possible D gene TRBD1, 6 bases. This CDR3 has 15 residues. V was clipped by 5 bases and J by 0 bases, with 16 bases between them. Germline CDR1 reads GTSNPN; CDR2 reads SVGIG (reference sequence). The CDR3: CAWSDNTGHQETQYF. CDR3 bases: TGTGCCTGGTCTGACAATACAGGGCACCAAGAGACCCAGTACTTC.

The gene calls are TRBV5-4 and TRBJ1-3, with TRBD1 matching over 8 bases. V was clipped by 4 bases and J by 1 base; unmatched bases: 4. CDR3 length equals 15 residues. Germline V gene sequence: CDR1 SGHNT, CDR2 YYREEE (reference sequence). DNA for the CDR3: TGTGCCAGCAGCCGCAACAGGGGGTCTGGAAACACCATATATTTT. It encodes CASSRNRGSGNTIYF.

The chain employs TRBV18 and TRBJ1-4, with D uncertain. This CDR3 has 16 amino acids. Trimming took off 0 bases at V and 5 bases at J, with 13 bases between the two ends. The V gene's germline CDR1 is KGHSH and CDR2 LQKENI. CDR3 nucleotide sequence: TGTGCCAGCTCACCACCGATCGCAGGAGTGAATGAAAAACTGTTTTTT. Residues: CASSPPIAGVNEKLFF.

The chain carries TRBV11-2 and TRBJ2-2; TRBD1 matches 7 bases. This CDR3 region has 14 residues. The V gene end was trimmed by 3 bases and the J gene end by 6 bases; junction bases not matched to a gene: 4. CDR1 is SGHAT and CDR2 is FQNNGV in the germline V gene. CDR3 protein: CASSFRQGPGELFF. The DNA for the CDR3 is TGTGCCAGCAGCTTCCGACAGGGCCCCGGGGAGCTGTTTTTT.

The chain has TRBV7-9 and TRBJ1-4; D possibly corresponds to TRBD1 (6 bases). There are 15 residues in the CDR3. V was cut by 1 base and J by 8 bases, with 14 bases left in between. Germline CDR1 is SEHNR and CDR2 is FQNEAQ (reference sequence). CDR3 sequence reads: CASSLVDSGREKLFF. DNA of the CDR3: TGTGCCAGCAGCTTAGTGGACAGCGGTCGGGAAAAACTGTTTTTT.

The rearrangement links TRBV18 to TRBJ1-4; 9 positions agree with TRBD1. Unmatched junction bases numbered 4, after V lost 3 bases and J lost 8 bases. CDR1 KGHSH and CDR2 LQKENI come from the germline V gene. This CDR3 region has 14 residues. The CDR3 nucleotides are TGTGCCAGCTCACCGGACAGGGGTATCGAAAAACTGTTTTTT. This sequence encodes CASSPDRGIEKLFF.

This clone appeared a single time. The chain is built from TRBV28 and TRBJ1-2; weak D call: TRBD1 (5 bases). V was cut by 5 bases and J by 8 bases, with 15 bases left in between. The germline gives CDR1 MDHEN, CDR2 SYDVKM. The CDR3 spans 13 residues. The CDR3, as DNA: TGTGCCAGCAGTCCGGGGGATGTCCTCGGCTACACCTTC. Its translation is CASSPGDVLGYTF.

The CDR3 coding sequence is TGTGCCACCCGGGGGACTAGCGGCGATCTTAAACGGCAGTTCTTC. Amino acids: CATRGTSGDLKRQFF. The chain employs TRBV7-8 and TRBJ2-1, with TRBD2 matching 11 bases. There are 15 residues in the CDR3. The junction had 17 bases not matched to a gene; V was cut back by 10 bases and J by 12 bases. Germline V gene data show CDR1 as SGHVS and CDR2 as FQNEAQ. Based on the CDR3 plus reference TRBV7-8 and TRBJ2-1, the full variable domain is GAGVSQSPRYKVAKRGQDVALRCDPISGHVSLFWYQQALGQGPEFLTYFQNEAQLDKSGLPSDRFFAERPEGSVSTLKIQRTQQEDSAVYLCATRGTSGDLKRQFFGPGTRLTVL.

The chain uses TRBV5-6 and TRBJ1-2; 7 positions agree with TRBD1. J gave up 6 bases and V 2 bases, and 13 bases lay outside the gene matches. CDR1 is SGHDT, CDR2 YYEEEE, per germline. The CDR3 runs to 16 residues. CDR3 DNA: TGTGCCAGCAGCTTTAGTCCGGGACAGCCAGTGGATGGCTACACCTTC. This sequence encodes CASSFSPGQPVDGYTF.

This rearrangement joins TRBV5-4 to TRBJ1-2; possibly TRBD1 for D (6 bases). In germline, CDR1 is SGHNT, CDR2 YYREEE (reference sequence). Trimming took 1 base from V and 4 from J, leaving 8 bases between them. CDR3 size: 13 residues. CDR3 loop: CASSLQGSYGYTF. The CDR3 bases are TGTGCCAGCAGCTTGCAGGGGAGCTATGGCTACACCTTC. Based on the CDR3 plus reference TRBV5-4 and TRBJ1-2, the full variable domain is ETGVTQSPTHLIKTRGQQVTLRCSSQSGHNTVSWYQQALGQGPQFIFQYYREEENGRGNFPPRFSGLQFPNYSSELNVNALELDDSALYLCASSLQGSYGYTFGSGTRLTVV.

This chain connects TRBV15 to TRBJ2-7, with D unresolved. The CDR3 sequence is 15 residues long. V was shortened by 4 bases and J by 7 bases, with 20 bases between the two germline ends. Germline V gives CDR1 LNHNV, CDR2 YYDKDF (reference sequence). CDR3 DNA sequence: TGTGCCACCAGCACGTCCGGAGCCTCTTTTTCTGAGCAGTACTTC. Protein sequence: CATSTSGASFSEQYF.

CDR3 region: CASSITLGGYGYTF. CDR3 bases: TGTGCCAGTAGTATAACGTTGGGGGGTTATGGCTACACCTTC. This rearrangement joins TRBV19 to TRBJ1-2; D is perhaps TRBD1 (5 bases). Germline V lookup: CDR1 LNHDA, CDR2 SQIVND (reference sequence). The germline V and J ends were trimmed by 2 bases and 5 bases, with 12 bases remaining between them. This CDR3 is built from 14 residues.

CDR3 sequence reads: CPGSAPRQLQETQYF. As DNA, the CDR3 is TGTCCTGGGAGCGCCCCAAGACAGCTCCAAGAGACCCAGTACTTC. The J gene is TRBJ2-5, the V gene TRBV22-1; no check of the table's D call, TRBD1, against the DNA was made. TRBV22-1 counts as a pseudogene. This CDR3 comprises 15 residues.

The gene calls are TRBV4-1 and TRBJ2-3, with TRBD2 matching over 8 bases. The V segment lost 1 base and the J segment 0 bases; nucleotides outside the gene matches: 9. The CDR3 sequence is 18 residues long. In germline, CDR1 is MGHRA, CDR2 YSYEKL. The CDR3 bases are TGCGCCAGCAGCCAAGGAACCTATGAGCGGGGGAGCACAGATACGCAGTATTTT. Protein: CASSQGTYERGSTDTQYF.

This rearrangement joins TRBV7-2 to TRBJ2-7; a possible D gene is TRBD1 (6 bases). V lost 5 bases, J lost 10 bases, and 12 bases lay in between. The CDR3 runs to 11 residues. Germline CDR1 reads SGHTA; CDR2 reads FQGNSA. CDR3 in amino acids: CASSANRVQYF. The CDR3 DNA follows: TGTGCCAGCAGCGCAAACAGGGTTCAGTACTTC.

The genes are TRBV6-6 and TRBJ1-2; TRBD1 matches 7 bases. V lost 2 bases and J lost 7; bases outside the gene matches: 7. CDR3 length equals 14 residues. Germline V CDR1 and CDR2: MNHNY, SVGAGI (reference sequence). The CDR3 here is CASSYGAGGLGYTF. CDR3 nucleotide sequence: TGTGCCAGCAGTTACGGGGCAGGGGGGCTTGGCTACACCTTC.

This sequence joins TRBV5-4 and TRBJ2-5; D gene ambiguous. V lost 4 bases, J lost 2 bases, and 12 bases lay in between. Germline V gene data show CDR1 as SGHNT and CDR2 as YYREEE (reference sequence). The CDR3 has 14 amino acids. CDR3 DNA sequence: TGTGCCAGCAGCCCCGTTGCAGTACAAGAGACCCAGTACTTC. It codes for CASSPVAVQETQYF. Looking up the rest from reference TRBV5-4 and TRBJ2-5 gives the full variable domain: ETGVTQSPTHLIKTRGQQVTLRCSSQSGHNTVSWYQQALGQGPQFIFQYYREEENGRGNFPPRFSGLQFPNYSSELNVNALELDDSALYLCASSPVAVQETQYFGPGTRLLVL.